This T cell receptor (beta chain) is from a study of Graves' ophthalmopathy and Graves' hyperthyroidism. Study at large: Hyperthyroidism counted as stable given no ophthalmopathy within 18 months of follow-up.

The ends were cut back, 4 bases at V and 2 bases at J, with 10 bases in the middle. The CDR3 runs to 14 residues. The V gene's germline CDR1 is KGHDR and CDR2 SFDVKD. Researchers took RNA transcripts and amplified TCR beta CDR3 regions from them. First-round RT-PCR with HTBI primers preceded a second-round multiplex PCR. TCRdb analysed the multiplex PCR reads with MiXCR anew, one entry per CDR3 protein. This table has about 550,000 distinct CDR3 sequences, approximately 37% appearing once. Each hyperthyroidism patient was newly diagnosed, with under 2 months' duration, and aged 18 to 65. Other autoimmune diseases, uncontrolled infections, pregnancy or lactation ruled patients out of participation. The evidence that diagnosis relied on was clinical symptoms, serum thyroxine, TRAb, thyroid ultrasound and orbital computed tomography. This clonotype was seen ten or more times.

Sequencing was carried out using peripheral blood or thyroid tissue (not recorded which). This sequence joins TRBV24-1 and TRBJ2-5; D remains unclear. This TCR was sampled from an adult man with Graves' hyperthyroidism. The CDR3 spells CATSEAGLQETQYF. The DNA of the CDR3 is TGTGCCACCAGTGAGGCAGGTTTACAAGAGACCCAGTACTTC.